What follows describes a single TCR beta chain. The antigen is unknown. Looked up from germline, CDR1 is MNHEY and CDR2 is SMNVEV (reference sequence). V lost 5 bases and J lost 5, with 16 bases in between. The CDR3 is 14 residues long. These data belong to a study of T cells and Merkel cell carcinoma outcomes. Study outcomes and limitations: In Merkel cell carcinoma, repertoire and T-cell density reportedly predicted outcomes.

This table comes from immunoSEQ multiplex PCR, and its TCRdb copy is limited to in-frame clones, with some not included. The table has around 6,000 clones, about 81% seen once. The chain recombines TRBV27 with TRBJ2-7; TRBD1 or TRBD2 may be the D gene (5 bases each). Sequenced sample: tumor tissue from Merkel cell carcinoma. This receptor was obtained from a human donor with Merkel cell carcinoma. Some clones in this sample may be carry-over from other donors' samples. The CDR3 nucleotides read TGTGCCAGCAGTCCGGGGACCACCCCCCACGAGCAGTACTTC. It codes for CASSPGTTPHEQYF.